The rows below give T cell receptor beta chains drawn from one sample of a study of early T cells in non-severe SARS-CoV-2 infection. TCRdb called the 5' RACE reads again in MiXCR, with one record for every CDR3 protein. This sample yields about 40,000 distinct CDR3 sequences, of which 4.7% are seen a single time; 4.8% belongs to the top ten. Material: whole blood. The receptors here all came from an adult who was a healthcare worker with PCR-confirmed SARS-CoV-2 infection or an uninfected control (not recorded which). Both conserved end residues are part of each CDR3. Fields, in order: clone size, J gene, CDR3 length, D gene, V gene, CDR3 protein, CDR3 DNA. The D gene is left open where the match is weak. Expanded clones get a size class; other rows say once, few or many, or leave the size out.

size: many; J: TRBJ1-5; length: 16; D: TRBD1; V: TRBV28; CDR3: CASSGTGRGSNQPQHF; DNA: TGTGCCAGCAGTGGGACAGGGAGAGGTAGCAATCAGCCCCAGCATTTT
size: few; J: TRBJ2-3; length: 17; D: TRBD2; V: TRBV7-2; CDR3: CASSLVAGGPGTDTQYF; DNA: TGTGCCAGCAGCTTAGTAGCGGGGGGGCCGGGCACAGATACGCAGTATTTT
size: many; J: TRBJ2-2; length: 16; D: .; V: TRBV5-4; CDR3: CASSPGTNSGVGELFF; DNA: TGTGCCAGCAGCCCCGGGACCAACTCGGGGGTGGGGGAGCTGTTTTTT
size: many; J: TRBJ2-1; length: 14; D: .; V: TRBV29-1; CDR3: CSVEGTALFNEQFF; DNA: TGCAGCGTTGAAGGGACAGCCCTATTCAATGAGCAGTTCTTC
size: .; J: TRBJ2-7; length: 14; D: .; V: TRBV4-2; CDR3: CASSQDPEGAPVPF; DNA: TGTGCCAGCAGCCAAGATCCGGAGGGGGCTCCCGTCCCCTTC
size: many; J: TRBJ1-1; length: 16; D: .; V: TRBV6-5; CDR3: CASSYSIGGLNTEAFF; DNA: TGTGCCAGCAGTTACTCTATAGGCGGACTGAACACTGAAGCTTTCTTT
size: many; J: TRBJ2-3; length: 15; D: TRBD1; V: TRBV29-1; CDR3: CSVGATGGITDTQYF; DNA: TGCAGCGTTGGTGCGACAGGGGGCATTACAGATACGCAGTATTTT
size: .; J: TRBJ2-2; length: 12; D: .; V: TRBV5-1; CDR3: CASSPRTGELFF; DNA: TGCGCCAGCAGCCCAAGGACCGGGGAGCTGTTTTTT
size: few; J: TRBJ2-3; length: 12; D: .; V: TRBV5-5; CDR3: CASTPPTDTQYF; DNA: TGTGCCAGCACCCCCCCCACAGATACGCAGTATTTT
size: many; J: TRBJ1-4; length: 14; D: .; V: TRBV5-4; CDR3: CASSSRGTNEKLFF; DNA: TGTGCCAGCAGTAGCAGGGGCACTAATGAAAAACTGTTTTTT
size: many; J: TRBJ1-2; length: 12; D: .; V: TRBV29-1; CDR3: CSVMTVRDGYTF; DNA: TGCAGCGTTATGACGGTTAGGGATGGCTACACCTTC
size: .; J: TRBJ1-2; length: 13; D: .; V: TRBV14; CDR3: CASSSGVSYGYTF; DNA: TGTGCCAGCAGCTCAGGGGTTAGCTATGGCTACACCTTC
size: medium-sized; J: TRBJ2-3; length: 21; D: TRBD2; V: TRBV29-1; CDR3: CSVEDWPGYTSGLGSTDTQYF; DNA: TGCAGCGTTGAAGATTGGCCGGGTTACACTAGCGGGTTGGGAAGCACAGATACGCAGTATTTT
size: many; J: TRBJ2-5; length: 12; D: .; V: TRBV7-9; CDR3: CASSPEGPTQYF; DNA: TGTGCCAGCAGCCCGGAGGGGCCTACCCAGTACTTC
size: many; J: TRBJ1-1; length: 14; D: TRBD1; V: TRBV5-6; CDR3: CASSLRDRVPEAFF; DNA: TGTGCCAGCAGCCTCCGGGACAGGGTTCCTGAAGCTTTCTTT
size: few; J: TRBJ1-1; length: 14; D: TRBD1; V: TRBV5-1; CDR3: CASSGQGMNTEAFF; DNA: TGCGCCAGCAGCGGACAGGGCATGAACACTGAAGCTTTCTTT
size: many; J: TRBJ1-1; length: 15; D: .; V: TRBV28; CDR3: CASSLLGGGNTEAFF; DNA: TGTGCCAGCAGTTTATTGGGGGGCGGGAACACTGAAGCTTTCTTT
size: .; J: TRBJ1-1; length: 16; D: TRBD1; V: TRBV5-6; CDR3: CASSGGQGNVYTEAFF; DNA: TGTGCCAGCAGCGGAGGACAGGGGAATGTGTACACTGAAGCTTTCTTT
size: few; J: TRBJ2-2; length: 15; D: .; V: TRBV12-3/TRBV12-4; CDR3: CASSPDRRSGGELFF; DNA: TGTGCCAGCAGCCCCGACAGGCGGTCGGGCGGGGAGCTGTTTTTT
size: many; J: TRBJ2-3; length: 16; D: TRBD1; V: TRBV6-4; CDR3: CASSDTADRGSDTQYF; DNA: TGTGCCAGCAGTGACACCGCGGACAGGGGATCAGATACGCAGTATTTT
size: many; J: TRBJ2-2; length: 14; D: .; V: TRBV7-7; CDR3: CASSSGSDTGELFF; DNA: TGTGCTAGCAGCTCCGGGAGTGATACCGGGGAGCTGTTTTTT
size: many; J: TRBJ1-1; length: 12; D: .; V: TRBV29-1; CDR3: CSVLTGNTEAFF; DNA: TGCAGCGTATTGACAGGGAACACTGAAGCTTTCTTT
size: .; J: TRBJ1-6; length: 18; D: .; V: TRBV3-1; CDR3: CASSQDSPDSSYNSPLHF; DNA: TGTGCCAGCAGCCAAGATTCACCGGACAGCTCCTATAATTCACCCCTCCACTTT
size: many; J: TRBJ1-2; length: 14; D: TRBD1; V: TRBV28; CDR3: CASMEGARDYGYTF; DNA: TGTGCCAGCATGGAGGGGGCGCGCGACTATGGCTACACCTTC
size: many; J: TRBJ1-1; length: 16; D: TRBD1; V: TRBV9; CDR3: CASSPVRQGRITEAFF; DNA: TGTGCCAGCAGCCCCGTCCGACAGGGGAGAATCACTGAAGCTTTCTTT
size: .; J: TRBJ2-3; length: 19; D: .; V: TRBV20-1; CDR3: CSASLIQGTRRGSTDTQYF; DNA: TGCAGTGCTAGTCTCATACAGGGGACGCGGCGGGGGAGCACAGATACGCAGTATTTT
size: many; J: TRBJ1-6; length: 15; D: .; V: TRBV28; CDR3: CASSLGSSYNSPLHF; DNA: TGTGCCAGCAGTTTGGGAAGCTCCTATAATTCACCCCTCCACTTT
size: medium-sized; J: TRBJ2-6; length: 19; D: TRBD2; V: TRBV15; CDR3: CATSSAPGGIWSGANVLTF; DNA: TGTGCCACCAGCTCTGCCCCGGGAGGGATTTGGTCCGGGGCCAACGTCCTGACTTTC